The rows below give T cell receptor beta chains drawn from one sample of a study of shared clonotypes between healthy human individuals. The protocol was immunoSEQ multiplex PCR, while the TCRdb copy is restricted to in-frame clones and leaves out a portion. This table holds 700,000 or so clones, around 72% found once. The source material was memory CD4+ T cells sorted from blood. Source of these receptors: a woman in her twenties or thirties in good health. CDR3s include the opening cysteine and the closing phenylalanine or tryptophan. The D gene is left open where the match is weak.

CDR3 protein	D gene	V gene	J gene	CDR3 length
CASSLEAGASYEQYF	TRBD2	TRBV5-1	TRBJ2-7	15
CASTSLDSLNQPQHF	.	TRBV16	TRBJ1-5	15
CATSRDGRQGGYGYTF	TRBD1	TRBV15	TRBJ1-2	16
CASSLYGLSDEQFF	.	TRBV28	TRBJ2-1	14
CASSPGGSSVEAFF	.	TRBV18	TRBJ1-1	14
CASSFTPAAQFF	.	TRBV7-2	TRBJ2-1	12
CASSSIAGSKYEQYF	TRBD2	TRBV13	TRBJ2-7	15
CASSKDPVHQPQHF	.	TRBV21-1	TRBJ1-5	14
CASSLGSAGRLAFF	.	TRBV5-6	TRBJ1-1	14
CASGQGITDTEAFF	TRBD1	TRBV7-9	TRBJ1-1	14
CASSFVRKTYGYTF	.	TRBV16	TRBJ1-2	14
CASSLGTDSYEQYF	.	TRBV11-3	TRBJ2-7	14
CASSVASWGQGGSEQYF	TRBD1	TRBV9	TRBJ2-7	17